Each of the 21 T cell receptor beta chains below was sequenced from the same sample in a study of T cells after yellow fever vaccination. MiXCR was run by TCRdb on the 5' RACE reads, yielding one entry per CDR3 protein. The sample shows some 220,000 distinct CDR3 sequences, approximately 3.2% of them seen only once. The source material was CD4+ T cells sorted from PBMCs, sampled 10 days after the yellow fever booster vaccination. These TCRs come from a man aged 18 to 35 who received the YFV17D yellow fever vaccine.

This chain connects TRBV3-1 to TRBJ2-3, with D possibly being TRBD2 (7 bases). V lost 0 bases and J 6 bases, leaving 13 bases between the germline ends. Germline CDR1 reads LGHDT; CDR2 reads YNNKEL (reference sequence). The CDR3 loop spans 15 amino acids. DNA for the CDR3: TGTGCCAGCAGCCAAGAGGGGGGGCTGATCGATACGCAGTATTTT. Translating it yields CASSQEGGLIDTQYF.

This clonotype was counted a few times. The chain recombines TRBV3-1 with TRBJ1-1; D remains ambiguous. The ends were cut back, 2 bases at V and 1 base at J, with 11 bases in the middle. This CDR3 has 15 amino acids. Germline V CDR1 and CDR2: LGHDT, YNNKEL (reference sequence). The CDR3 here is CASSQNRQGNTEAFF. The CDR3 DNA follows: TGTGCCAGCAGCCAAAATAGGCAAGGGAACACTGAAGCTTTCTTT.

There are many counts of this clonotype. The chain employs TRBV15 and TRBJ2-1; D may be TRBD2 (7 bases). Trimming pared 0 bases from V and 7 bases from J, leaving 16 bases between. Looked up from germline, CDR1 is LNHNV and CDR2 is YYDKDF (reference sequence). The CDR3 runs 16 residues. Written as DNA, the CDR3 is TGTGCCACCAGCAGAGATCCGGGGGGCAGGGCAAATGAGCAGTTCTTC. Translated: CATSRDPGGRANEQFF.

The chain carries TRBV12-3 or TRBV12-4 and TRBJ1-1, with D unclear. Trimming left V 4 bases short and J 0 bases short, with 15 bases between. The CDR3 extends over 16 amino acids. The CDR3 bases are TGTGCCAGCAGTTCTCCGTGGACTGTAATGAACACTGAAGCTTTCTTT. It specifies CASSSPWTVMNTEAFF.

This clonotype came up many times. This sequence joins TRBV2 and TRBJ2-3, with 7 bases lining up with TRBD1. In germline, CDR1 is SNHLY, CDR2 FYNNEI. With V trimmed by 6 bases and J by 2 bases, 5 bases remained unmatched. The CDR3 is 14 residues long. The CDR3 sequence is CASRAQGLTDTQYF. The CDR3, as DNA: TGTGCCAGCAGGGCACAGGGGCTCACAGATACGCAGTATTTT.

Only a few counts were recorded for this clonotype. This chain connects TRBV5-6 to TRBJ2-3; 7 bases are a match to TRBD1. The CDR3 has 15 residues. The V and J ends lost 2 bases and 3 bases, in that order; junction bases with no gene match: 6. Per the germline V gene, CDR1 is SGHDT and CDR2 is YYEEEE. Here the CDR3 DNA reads TGTGCCAGCAGCTTTGACAGGGTCGGGACAGATACGCAGTATTTT. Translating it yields CASSFDRVGTDTQYF.

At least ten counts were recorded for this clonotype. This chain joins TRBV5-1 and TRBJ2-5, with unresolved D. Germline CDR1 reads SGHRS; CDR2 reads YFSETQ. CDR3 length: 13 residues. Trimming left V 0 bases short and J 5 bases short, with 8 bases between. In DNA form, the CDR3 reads TGCGCCAGCAGCTTGGTGGAGTCGGAGACCCAGTACTTC. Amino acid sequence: CASSLVESETQYF.

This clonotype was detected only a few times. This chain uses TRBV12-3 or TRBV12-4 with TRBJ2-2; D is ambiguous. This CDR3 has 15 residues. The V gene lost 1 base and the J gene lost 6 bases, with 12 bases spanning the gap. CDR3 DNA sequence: TGTGCCAGCAGTTTAGGGCACGGGCTCGCCGGGGAGCTGTTTTTT. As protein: CASSLGHGLAGELFF.

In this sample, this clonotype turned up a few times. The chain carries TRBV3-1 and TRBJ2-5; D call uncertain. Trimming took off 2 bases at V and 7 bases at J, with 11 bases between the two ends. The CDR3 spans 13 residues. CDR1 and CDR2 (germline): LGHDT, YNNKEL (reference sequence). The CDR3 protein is CASSQTATGTQYF. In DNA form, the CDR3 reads TGTGCCAGCAGCCAAACAGCCACCGGGACCCAGTACTTC.

CDR3 DNA: TGTGCCAGCAGCCTTAGCTCCGGGACCACTAACGCCTACGAGCAGTACGTC. Translated, it gives CASSLSSGTTNAYEQYV. The rearrangement links TRBV7-2 to TRBJ2-7; D may be TRBD1 or TRBD2 (5 bases each). The CDR3 consists of 17 residues. The V gene's germline CDR1 is SGHTA and CDR2 FQGNSA. V was trimmed by 5 bases and J by 2 bases, leaving 22 bases between them.

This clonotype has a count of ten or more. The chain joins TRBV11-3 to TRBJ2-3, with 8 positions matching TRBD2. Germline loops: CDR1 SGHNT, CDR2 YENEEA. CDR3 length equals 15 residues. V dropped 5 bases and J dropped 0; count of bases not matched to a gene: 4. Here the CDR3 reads CASSPGGASTDTQYF. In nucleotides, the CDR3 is TGTGCCAGCAGCCCCGGGGGGGCTAGCACAGATACGCAGTATTTT.

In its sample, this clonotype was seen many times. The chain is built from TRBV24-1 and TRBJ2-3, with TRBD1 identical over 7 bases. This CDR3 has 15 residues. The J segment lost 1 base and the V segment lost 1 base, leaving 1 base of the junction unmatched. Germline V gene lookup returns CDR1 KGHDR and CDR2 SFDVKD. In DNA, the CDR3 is TGTGCCACCAGTGATTTTGGACAGGGCACAGATACGCAGTATTTT. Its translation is CATSDFGQGTDTQYF.

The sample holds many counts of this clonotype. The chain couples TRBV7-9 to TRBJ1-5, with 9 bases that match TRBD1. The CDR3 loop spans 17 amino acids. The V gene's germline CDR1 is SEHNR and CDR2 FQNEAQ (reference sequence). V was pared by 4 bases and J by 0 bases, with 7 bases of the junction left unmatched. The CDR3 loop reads CASSSGQGSSSNQPQHF. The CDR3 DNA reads TGTGCCAGCAGCTCCGGACAGGGGAGTTCTAGCAATCAGCCCCAGCATTTT.

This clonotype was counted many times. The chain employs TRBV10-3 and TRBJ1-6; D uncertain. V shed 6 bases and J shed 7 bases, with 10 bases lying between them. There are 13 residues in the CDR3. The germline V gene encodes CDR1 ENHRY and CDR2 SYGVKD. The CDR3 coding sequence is TGTGCCATCAGGAATCGAACCAATTCACCCCTCCACTTT. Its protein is CAIRNRTNSPLHF.

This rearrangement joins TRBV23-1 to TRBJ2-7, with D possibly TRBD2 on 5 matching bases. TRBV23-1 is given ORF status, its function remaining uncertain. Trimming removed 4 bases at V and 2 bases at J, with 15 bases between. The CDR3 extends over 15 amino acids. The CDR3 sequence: CASSRVEGKAYEQYV. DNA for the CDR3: TGCGCCAGCAGTCGCGTTGAGGGTAAAGCCTACGAGCAGTACGTC.

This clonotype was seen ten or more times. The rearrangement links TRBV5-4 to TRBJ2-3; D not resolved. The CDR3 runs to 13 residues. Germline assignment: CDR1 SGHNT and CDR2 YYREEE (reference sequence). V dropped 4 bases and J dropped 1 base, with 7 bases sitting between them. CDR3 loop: CASSKEGTDTQYF. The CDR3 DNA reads TGTGCCAGCAGCAAAGAGGGCACAGATACGCAGTATTTT.

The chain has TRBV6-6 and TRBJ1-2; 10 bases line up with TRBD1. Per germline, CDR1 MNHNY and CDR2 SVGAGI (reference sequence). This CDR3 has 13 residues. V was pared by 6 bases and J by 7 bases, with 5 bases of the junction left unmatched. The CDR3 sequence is CASSTGQGFGYTF. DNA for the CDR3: TGTGCCAGCAGCACGGGACAGGGGTTTGGCTACACCTTC.

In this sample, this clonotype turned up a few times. The CDR3 loop is CSAREVSGWAFF. In DNA, the CDR3 is TGCAGTGCTAGAGAAGTATCCGGGTGGGCTTTCTTT. The chain recombines TRBV20-1 with TRBJ1-1; D remains unclear. The CDR3 is 12 amino acids. V lost 0 bases, J lost 11 bases, and 13 bases lay in between. Germline CDR1 reads DFQATT; CDR2 reads SNEGSKA (reference sequence).

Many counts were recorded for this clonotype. The CDR3 sequence: CTFRERGGSEQYF. CDR3 nucleotides: TGCACCTTTAGGGAGCGGGGGGGCTCCGAGCAGTACTTC. The chain has TRBV29-1 and TRBJ2-7; 10 nucleotides line up with TRBD2. CDR3 length: 13 amino acids. The germline CDR1 and CDR2 sequences are SQVTM and ANQGSEA.

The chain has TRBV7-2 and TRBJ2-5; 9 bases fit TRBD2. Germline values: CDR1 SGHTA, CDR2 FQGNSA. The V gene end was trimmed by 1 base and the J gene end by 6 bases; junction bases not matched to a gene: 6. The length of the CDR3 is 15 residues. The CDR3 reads CASSLEGTSLKTQYF. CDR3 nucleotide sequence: TGTGCCAGCAGCTTAGAAGGGACTAGCTTGAAGACCCAGTACTTC.

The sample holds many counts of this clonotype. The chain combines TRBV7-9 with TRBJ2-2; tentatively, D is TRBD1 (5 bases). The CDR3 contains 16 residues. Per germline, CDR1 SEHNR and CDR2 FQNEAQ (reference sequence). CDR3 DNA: TGTGTGGCACCGGGCAGGGCCCAATCCCGCTCCGGGGAGCTGTTTTTT. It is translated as CVAPGRAQSRSGELFF.